This T cell receptor (beta chain) stems from a study of blood T cell repertoires in COVID-19. Assay: immunoSEQ multiplex PCR; the TCRdb copy retains only in-frame clones and omits some. The table has about 32,000 clones, around 87% seen once. CDR3 length: 13 amino acids. Germline V gene sequence: CDR1 PRHDT, CDR2 FYEKMQ (reference sequence). Trimming removed 5 bases from V and 4 bases from J; junction bases left unmatched: 2. The chain recombines TRBV13 with TRBJ1-3; TRBD1 aligns across 7 bases. Sequenced material: peripheral blood. The clonotype originates from a man between 60 and 70 years old with active COVID-19. CDR3 DNA: TGTGCCAGCAGCGAACAGGGGGGAAACACCATATATTTT. Its protein is CASSEQGGNTIYF.